Shown below are 24 T cell receptor beta chains from a single sample sequenced in a study of T cell repertoires in cytomegalovirus infection. MiXCR, run by TCRdb on the reads, gives a single entry per CDR3 protein. The sample yields around 530,000 distinct CDR3 sequences, approximately 17% seen once. The specimen was CD8+ T cells from PBMCs. The receptors were gathered from a human donor in good health (CMV status not recorded). Some clones in this sample may be carry-over from other donors' samples.

The V call is TRBV27, the J call TRBJ1-5; 12 bases align to TRBD1. CDR1 and CDR2 from the germline V gene are MNHEY and SMNVEV (reference sequence). J was trimmed by 9 bases and V by 5 bases; bases with no gene match: 8. The CDR3 is 15 amino acids. The CDR3 region has the DNA TGTGCCAGCAGTCCCGGGACAGGGGGCGGCCGGCCCCAGCATTTT. Its protein product is CASSPGTGGGRPQHF.

Worth noting for this clonotype: A read error is possible here, since a much larger clone lies one base away. The V call is TRBV6-8, the J call TRBJ2-2, with 11 bases matching TRBD1. Trimming removed 5 bases from V and 7 bases from J; junction bases left unmatched: 9. Germline CDR1 is MNHGY and CDR2 is SAAAGT. This CDR3 contains 16 residues. The CDR3 sequence: CASSPMGQGDRGELFF. The CDR3 nucleotides are TGTGCCAGCAGTCCCATGGGACAGGGGGATCGCGGGGAGCTGTTTTTT.

This clonotype was seen at least ten times. V and J are TRBV7-9 and TRBJ2-4, with D unresolved. The CDR3 is 13 residues long. V was trimmed by 5 bases and J by 4 bases, leaving 9 bases between them. Germline V gene sequence: CDR1 SEHNR, CDR2 FQNEAQ (reference sequence). The CDR3 spells CASSPPMKNIQYF. In DNA, the CDR3 is TGTGCCAGCAGCCCACCGATGAAAAACATTCAGTACTTC.

This clonotype was detected a few times. V and J are TRBV27 and TRBJ1-4; no clear D. Germline CDR1 is MNHEY and CDR2 is SMNVEV (reference sequence). The CDR3 contains 16 residues. V gave up 0 bases and J gave up 4 bases, with 12 bases separating them. The CDR3 DNA is TGTGCCAGCAGTTTATCGAATTTGGCAGATAATGAAAAACTGTTTTTT. Amino acids: CASSLSNLADNEKLFF.

V and J are TRBV27 and TRBJ1-5; D unclear. The length of the CDR3 is 14 residues. Germline V gives CDR1 MNHEY, CDR2 SMNVEV (reference sequence). Trimming left V 9 bases short and J 1 base short, with 13 bases between. CDR3 residues: CASSDLISNQPQHF. In DNA, the CDR3 is TGTGCCAGTTCGGATCTCATAAGCAATCAGCCCCAGCATTTT.

This clonotype occurred many times. The chain joins TRBV6-1 to TRBJ2-1; a weak D match, TRBD2 (5 bases). The CDR3 has 19 amino acids. Trimming shortened V by 1 base and J by 3 bases, and 22 bases separated the two germline ends. Per the germline V gene, CDR1 is MNHNS and CDR2 is SASEGT. This chain's CDR3 is CASSEGSSRGETLYNEQFF. In nucleotides, the CDR3 is TGTGCCAGCAGTGAAGGGTCTAGCCGAGGCGAAACCCTCTACAATGAGCAGTTCTTC.

V is TRBV9 and J is TRBJ2-6; D may correspond to TRBD1 or TRBD2 (5 bases each). V was trimmed by 2 bases and J by 0 bases, leaving 15 bases between them. The germline gives CDR1 SGDLS, CDR2 YYNGEE. The CDR3 consists of 18 residues. This CDR3 reads CASSVEPGPISGANVLTF. The CDR3 coding sequence is TGTGCCAGCAGCGTTGAGCCGGGACCGATCTCTGGGGCCAACGTCCTGACTTTC.

This clonotype was detected many times. The chain recombines TRBV6-1 with TRBJ2-5; D is possibly TRBD2 (5 bases). Trimming took off 0 bases at V and 4 bases at J, with 12 bases between the two ends. Germline V gene data show CDR1 as MNHNS and CDR2 as SASEGT. The CDR3 has 15 amino acids. In nucleotides, the CDR3 is TGTGCCAGCAGTGAAGCGTCGGGGAGTGGAGAGACCCAGTACTTC. It specifies CASSEASGSGETQYF.

This clonotype was seen a handful of times. J is TRBJ2-1 and V is TRBV3-1; 11 bases agree with TRBD2. V dropped 1 base and J dropped 0; count of bases not matched to a gene: 8. CDR1 is LGHDT and CDR2 is YNNKEL in the germline V gene (reference sequence). CDR3 size: 19 residues. The CDR3 nucleotides read TGTGCCAGCAGCCAAGGCGCTAGCGGGGGGCCACTCTCCTACAATGAGCAGTTCTTC. It codes for CASSQGASGGPLSYNEQFF.

Regarding this clonotype: A much larger clone differs from this one at a single base, so this may be a read error. J is TRBJ1-2 and V is TRBV12-3 or TRBV12-4; D gene uncertain. The CDR3 is 13 amino acids. The V end was cut by 6 bases, the J end by 4 bases, with 12 bases between. CDR3 region: CASSSATAYGYTF. In DNA, the CDR3 is TGTGCCAGCAGCTCCGCTACCGCCTATGGCTACACCTTC.

This clonotype came up many times. The rearrangement uses TRBV19 and TRBJ1-5, with a weak D call TRBD1 (6 bases). V dropped 2 bases and J dropped 5 bases, with 19 bases sitting between them. This CDR3 has 17 residues. In germline, CDR1 is LNHDA, CDR2 SQIVND (reference sequence). The CDR3 region has the DNA TGTGCCAGTAGTATAAACGAAGAAGGGGGGCACCATCAGCCCCAGCATTTT. Translating it yields CASSINEEGGHHQPQHF.

This clonotype showed up many times. The V and J genes are TRBV7-3 and TRBJ2-5, with TRBD1 matching over 9 bases. Germline CDR1 reads SGHTA; CDR2 reads FQGTGA. The CDR3 contains 15 residues. The V segment lost 5 bases and the J segment 2 bases; nucleotides outside the gene matches: 6. The CDR3, as DNA: TGTGCCAGCAGCGCGACAGGGGGAGGGCAAGAGACCCAGTACTTC. It translates to CASSATGGGQETQYF.

In this sample, this clonotype turned up a few times. The chain recombines TRBV27 with TRBJ2-1, with 11 bases that match TRBD2. Germline V CDR1 and CDR2: MNHEY, SMNVEV (reference sequence). CDR3 size: 16 residues. V shed 5 bases, J shed 5 bases, and the junction held 8 bases outside the gene matches. The chain's CDR3 is CASSVPLAGGHNEQFF. The CDR3 bases are TGTGCCAGCAGTGTCCCTCTAGCGGGGGGACACAATGAGCAGTTCTTC.

This clonotype was seen ten or more times. This rearrangement joins TRBV7-9 to TRBJ2-1; 10 bases agree with TRBD2. The CDR3 is 15 amino acids. Germline-derived CDR1 and CDR2 are SEHNR and FQNEAQ (reference sequence). Germline trimming cut 1 base from V and 6 bases from J; bases unmatched to any gene: 3. The CDR3 region is CASSLDPSGGNEQFF. Written as DNA, the CDR3 is TGTGCCAGCAGCTTAGATCCTAGCGGGGGCAATGAGCAGTTCTTC.

This clonotype showed up many times. CDR3 sequence reads: CASSFRGMGTEAFF. The CDR3 DNA reads TGTGCCAGCAGTTTCCGGGGAATGGGCACTGAAGCTTTCTTT. The chain uses TRBV27 and TRBJ1-1; D is uncertain. The CDR3 covers 14 residues. Germline values: CDR1 MNHEY, CDR2 SMNVEV (reference sequence). V lost 3 bases, J lost 4 bases, and 12 bases lay in between.

This clonotype appeared a few times. V gene TRBV20-1 combines with J gene TRBJ1-2; no clear D. The CDR3 sequence is 12 residues long. Trimming took off 1 base at V and 7 bases at J, with 10 bases between the two ends. Looked up from germline, CDR1 is DFQATT and CDR2 is SNEGSKA (reference sequence). The CDR3, as DNA: TGCAGTGCTAGAGTTGGGAAAACTGGCTACACCTTC. This codes for CSARVGKTGYTF.

This clonotype has just a few counts. The chain recombines TRBV11-2 with TRBJ1-6; D remains unclear. Germline V gene data show CDR1 as SGHAT and CDR2 as FQNNGV. Trimming removed 5 bases at V and 0 bases at J, with 11 bases between. CDR3 length: 16 residues. The CDR3 bases are TGTGCCAGCAGCCCCTGGTCGAGCTCCTATAATTCACCCCTCCACTTT. Translating it yields CASSPWSSSYNSPLHF.

The chain employs TRBV27 and TRBJ2-5, with D possibly being TRBD1 (6 bases). The CDR3 runs 13 residues. CDR1 is MNHEY, CDR2 SMNVEV, per germline (reference sequence). V was clipped by 3 bases and J by 10 bases, with 15 bases between them. The CDR3 DNA sequence: TGTGCCAGCAGTTTCCGAGGGGGAAGGGACCAGTACTTC. Translated, it gives CASSFRGGRDQYF.

This clonotype was detected many times. The CDR3 DNA reads as TGTGCCAGCAGCCCAAGACCGGACAGAGCTTACCCGCATTACACGAACACCGGGGAGCTGTTTTTT. This encodes CASSPRPDRAYPHYTNTGELFF. V gene TRBV11-2 combines with J gene TRBJ2-2, with TRBD1 as a possible D gene (6 bases). Germline values: CDR1 SGHAT, CDR2 FQNNGV. The CDR3 is made up of 22 amino acids. With 5 bases removed from V and 0 bases from J, the gap between germline ends came to 31 bases.

This clonotype was observed a single time. The genes are TRBV7-1 and TRBJ2-5, with 11 bases identical to TRBD1. TRBV7-1 is noted as an ORF with a role that remains uncertain. CDR3 size: 14 residues. With V trimmed by 7 bases and J by 4 bases, 5 bases remained unmatched. The CDR3 DNA follows: TGTGCCAGCATTTCCGGGACAGGGGGAGAGACCCAGTACTTC. Translating it yields CASISGTGGETQYF.

This chain connects TRBV2 to TRBJ1-2; D is unclear. The germline CDR1 and CDR2 sequences are SNHLY and FYNNEI. The CDR3 consists of 13 residues. V lost 4 bases to trimming and J lost 0 bases, with 6 bases between them. CDR3 protein: CASSGRTNYGYTF. The CDR3 coding sequence is TGTGCCAGCAGTGGCAGAACTAACTATGGCTACACCTTC.

Worth noting for this clonotype: Being one base from a much bigger clone, this may be a read error. No conserved phenylalanine or tryptophan is present at the end of the CDR3, so a read error is the likely explanation. V and J are TRBV6-6 and TRBJ2-5; D is unclear. Trimming removed 6 bases from V and 9 bases from J, with 11 bases in between. Germline values: CDR1 MNHNY, CDR2 SVGAGI (reference sequence). CDR3 length: 11 residues. The CDR3 protein is CASSPDLAQYL. The CDR3 nucleotides are TGTGCCAGCAGCCCGGATCTGGCCCAGTACTTA.

This clonotype has more than one count but fewer than ten. The chain joins TRBV20-1 to TRBJ2-1, with 8 bases matching TRBD2. The germline CDR1 and CDR2 sequences are DFQATT and SNEGSKA (reference sequence). The trim removed 3 bases at V and 3 bases at J, leaving 16 bases unmatched. The CDR3 contains 18 residues. The CDR3 DNA is TGCAGTGCTAGCTGGACGGGAGGGCCGTCGGTTGACTACAATGAGCAGTTCTTC. Its translation is CSASWTGGPSVDYNEQFF.

The sample holds many counts of this clonotype. V is TRBV12-3 or TRBV12-4 and J is TRBJ1-1; D ambiguous. This CDR3 comprises 15 residues. Trimming left V 5 bases short and J 0 bases short, with 13 bases between. The CDR3 region is CASSIPGGMNTEAFF. CDR3 DNA sequence: TGTGCCAGCAGTATTCCCGGCGGAATGAACACTGAAGCTTTCTTT.